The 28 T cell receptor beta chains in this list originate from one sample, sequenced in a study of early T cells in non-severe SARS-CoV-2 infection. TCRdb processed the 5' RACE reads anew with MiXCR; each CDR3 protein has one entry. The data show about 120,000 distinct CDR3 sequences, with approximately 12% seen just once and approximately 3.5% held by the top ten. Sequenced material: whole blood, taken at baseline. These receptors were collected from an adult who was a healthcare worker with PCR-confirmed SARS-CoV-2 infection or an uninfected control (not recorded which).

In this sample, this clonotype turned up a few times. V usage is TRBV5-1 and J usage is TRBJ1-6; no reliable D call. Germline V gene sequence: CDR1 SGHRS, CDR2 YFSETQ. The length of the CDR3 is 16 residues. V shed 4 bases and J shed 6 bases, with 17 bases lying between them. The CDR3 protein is CASSPQPGKSNSPLHF. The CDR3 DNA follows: TGCGCCAGCAGCCCACAGCCGGGAAAAAGTAATTCACCCCTCCACTTT.

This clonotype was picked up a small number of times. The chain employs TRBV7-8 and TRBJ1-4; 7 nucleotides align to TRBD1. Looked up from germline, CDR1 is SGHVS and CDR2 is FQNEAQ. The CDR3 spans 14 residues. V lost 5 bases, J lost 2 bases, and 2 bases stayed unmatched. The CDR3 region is CASSRGRTNEKLFF. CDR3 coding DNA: TGTGCCAGCAGCAGGGGGCGTACTAATGAAAAACTGTTTTTT.

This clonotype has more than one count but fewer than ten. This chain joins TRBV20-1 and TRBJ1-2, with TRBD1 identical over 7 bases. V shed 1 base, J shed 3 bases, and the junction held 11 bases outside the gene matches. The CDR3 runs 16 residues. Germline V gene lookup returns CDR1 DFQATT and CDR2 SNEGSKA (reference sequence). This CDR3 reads CSARVGTRGTDYGYTF. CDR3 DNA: TGCAGTGCTAGAGTGGGGACCAGGGGGACGGACTATGGCTACACCTTC.

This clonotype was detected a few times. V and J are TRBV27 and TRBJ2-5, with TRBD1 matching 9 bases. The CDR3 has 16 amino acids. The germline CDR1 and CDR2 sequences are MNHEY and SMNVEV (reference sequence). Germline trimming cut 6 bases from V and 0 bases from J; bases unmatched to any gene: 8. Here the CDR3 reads CASSLDRGSYQETQYF. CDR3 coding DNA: TGTGCCAGCAGCCTCGACAGGGGGTCGTACCAAGAGACCCAGTACTTC.

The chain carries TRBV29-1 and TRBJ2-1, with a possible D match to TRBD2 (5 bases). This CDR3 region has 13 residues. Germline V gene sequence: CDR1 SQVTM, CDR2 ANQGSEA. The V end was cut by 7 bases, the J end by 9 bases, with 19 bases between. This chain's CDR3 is CSAQRAGGGEQFF. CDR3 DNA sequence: TGCAGCGCCCAAAGGGCAGGCGGAGGTGAGCAGTTCTTC.

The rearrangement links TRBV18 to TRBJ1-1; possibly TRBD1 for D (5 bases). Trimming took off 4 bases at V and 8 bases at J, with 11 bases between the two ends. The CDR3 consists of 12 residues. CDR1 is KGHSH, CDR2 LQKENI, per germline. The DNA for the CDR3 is TGTGCCAGCTCACACCCGGGACGGGAAGCTTTCTTT. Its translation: CASSHPGREAFF.

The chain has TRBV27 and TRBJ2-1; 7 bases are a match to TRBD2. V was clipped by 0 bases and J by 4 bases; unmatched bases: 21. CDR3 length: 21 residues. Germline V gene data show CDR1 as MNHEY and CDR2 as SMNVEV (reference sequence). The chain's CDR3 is CASSLSPPVRLGGLKYNEQFF. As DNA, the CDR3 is TGTGCCAGCAGTTTATCCCCACCGGTGCGGCTCGGGGGGTTAAAATACAATGAGCAGTTCTTC.

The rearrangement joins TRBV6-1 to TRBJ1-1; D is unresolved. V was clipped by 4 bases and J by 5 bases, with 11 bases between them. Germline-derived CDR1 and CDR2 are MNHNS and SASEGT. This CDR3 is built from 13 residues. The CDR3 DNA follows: TGTGCCAGCAGTGTAACGGCTCAGACTGAAGCTTTCTTT. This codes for CASSVTAQTEAFF.

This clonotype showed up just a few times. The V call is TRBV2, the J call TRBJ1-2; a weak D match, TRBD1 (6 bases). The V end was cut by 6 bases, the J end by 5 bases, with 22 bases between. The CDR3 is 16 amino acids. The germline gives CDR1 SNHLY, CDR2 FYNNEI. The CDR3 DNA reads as TGTGCCAGCAGACACTCTCGACAGGCCTACCCTTATGGCTACACCTTC. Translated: CASRHSRQAYPYGYTF.

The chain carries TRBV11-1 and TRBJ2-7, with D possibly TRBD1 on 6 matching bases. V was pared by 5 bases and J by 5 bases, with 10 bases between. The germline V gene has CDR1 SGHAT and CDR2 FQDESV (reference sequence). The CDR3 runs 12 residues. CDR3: CASSGQSDEQYF. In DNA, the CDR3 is TGTGCCAGCAGCGGACAGAGCGACGAGCAGTACTTC.

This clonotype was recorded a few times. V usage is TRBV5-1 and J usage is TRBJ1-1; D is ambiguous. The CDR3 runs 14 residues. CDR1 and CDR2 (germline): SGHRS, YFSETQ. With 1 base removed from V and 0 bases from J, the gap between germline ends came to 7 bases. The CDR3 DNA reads TGCGCCAGCAGCTTGAAGATTGTGAACACTGAAGCTTTCTTT. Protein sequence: CASSLKIVNTEAFF.

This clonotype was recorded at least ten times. CDR3 sequence (DNA): TGTGCCAGCAGTGGGAGCGGCTCCTACGAGCAGTACTTC. Protein sequence: CASSGSGSYEQYF. This chain connects TRBV2 to TRBJ2-7, with a weak D call TRBD2 (5 bases). The CDR3 loop spans 13 amino acids. CDR1 and CDR2 from the germline V gene are SNHLY and FYNNEI. Trimming cost V 4 bases and J 0 bases, with 7 bases left between them.

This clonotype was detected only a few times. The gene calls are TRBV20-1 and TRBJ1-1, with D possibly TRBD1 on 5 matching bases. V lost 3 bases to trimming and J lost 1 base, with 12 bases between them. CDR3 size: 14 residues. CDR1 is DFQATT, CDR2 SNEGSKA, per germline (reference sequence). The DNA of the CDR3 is TGCAGTGCTAGTCCTTCAGGGCCGAACACTGAAGCTTTCTTT. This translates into CSASPSGPNTEAFF.

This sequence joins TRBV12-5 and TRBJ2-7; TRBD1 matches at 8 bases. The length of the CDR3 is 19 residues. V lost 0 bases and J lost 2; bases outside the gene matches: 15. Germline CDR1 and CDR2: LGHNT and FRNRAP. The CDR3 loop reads CASGLVRTGNPTFPYEQYF. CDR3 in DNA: TGTGCTAGTGGTTTGGTACGGACAGGGAATCCCACCTTTCCCTACGAGCAGTACTTC.

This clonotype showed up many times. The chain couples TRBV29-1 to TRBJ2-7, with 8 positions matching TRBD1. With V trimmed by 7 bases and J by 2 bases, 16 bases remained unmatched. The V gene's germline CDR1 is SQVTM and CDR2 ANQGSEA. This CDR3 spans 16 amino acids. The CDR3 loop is CSAEGRVRGRTYEQYF. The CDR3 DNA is TGCAGCGCCGAAGGCCGGGTCAGGGGGCGCACCTACGAGCAGTACTTC.

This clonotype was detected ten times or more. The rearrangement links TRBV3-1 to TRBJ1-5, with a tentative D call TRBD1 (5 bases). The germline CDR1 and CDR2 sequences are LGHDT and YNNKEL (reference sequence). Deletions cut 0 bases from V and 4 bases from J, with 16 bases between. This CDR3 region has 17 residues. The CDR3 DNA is TGTGCCAGCAGCCAAGATGGGGCGGGGAACGGAAATCAGCCCCAGCATTTT. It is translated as CASSQDGAGNGNQPQHF.

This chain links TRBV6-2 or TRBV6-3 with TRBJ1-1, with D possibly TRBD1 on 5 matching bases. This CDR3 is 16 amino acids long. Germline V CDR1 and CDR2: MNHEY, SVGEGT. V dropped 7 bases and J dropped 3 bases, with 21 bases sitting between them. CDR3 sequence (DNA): TGTGCCAGCAAACGTTCGTATGGGGCTGGGGACACTGAAGCTTTCTTT. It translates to CASKRSYGAGDTEAFF.

Here the CDR3 DNA reads TGTGCCAGCAGCCCCCGCGGGCTAGCGGGGGCCCGGGGTGAGCAGTTCTTC. This encodes CASSPRGLAGARGEQFF. This chain joins TRBV11-3 and TRBJ2-1; TRBD2 matches 10 bases. This CDR3 is 17 amino acids long. The germline CDR1 and CDR2 sequences are SGHNT and YENEEA. V dropped 5 bases and J dropped 9; count of bases not matched to a gene: 16.

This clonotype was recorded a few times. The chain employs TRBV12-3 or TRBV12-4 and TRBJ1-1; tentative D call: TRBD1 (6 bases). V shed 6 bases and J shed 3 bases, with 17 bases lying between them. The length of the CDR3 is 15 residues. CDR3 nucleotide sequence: TGTGCCAGCAGCGAATATAAGGGGGGATACACTGAAGCTTTCTTT. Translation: CASSEYKGGYTEAFF.

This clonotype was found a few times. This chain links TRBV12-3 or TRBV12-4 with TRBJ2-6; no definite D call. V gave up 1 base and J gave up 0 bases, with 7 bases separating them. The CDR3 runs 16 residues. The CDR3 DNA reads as TGTGCCAGCAGTTTAGAACGTCCCTCTGGGGCCAACGTCCTGACTTTC. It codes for CASSLERPSGANVLTF.

DNA for the CDR3: TGTGCCAGCAGTATTATCACAGGACTAACCGGGGAGCTGTTTTTT. Its translation is CASSIITGLTGELFF. The chain joins TRBV12-3 or TRBV12-4 to TRBJ2-2; tentative D call: TRBD2 (6 bases). Between the trimmed V and J ends, which lost 5 bases and 5 bases, there was a span of 15 bases. This CDR3 spans 15 amino acids.

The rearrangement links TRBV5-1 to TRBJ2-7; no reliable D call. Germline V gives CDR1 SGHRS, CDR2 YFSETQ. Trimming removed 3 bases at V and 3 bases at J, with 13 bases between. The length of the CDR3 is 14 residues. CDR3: CASSSLDLFYEQYF. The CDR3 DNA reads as TGCGCCAGCAGCTCCCTCGACCTTTTCTACGAGCAGTACTTC.

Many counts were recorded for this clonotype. The CDR3 nucleotides read TGTGCCAGCTCACCGACCGTGGTGGACGAGCAGTACTTC. Translated, it gives CASSPTVVDEQYF. The rearrangement joins TRBV18 to TRBJ2-7; D ambiguous. Trimming took off 3 bases at V and 5 bases at J, with 11 bases between the two ends. The CDR3 runs 13 residues. CDR1 and CDR2 (germline): KGHSH, LQKENI.

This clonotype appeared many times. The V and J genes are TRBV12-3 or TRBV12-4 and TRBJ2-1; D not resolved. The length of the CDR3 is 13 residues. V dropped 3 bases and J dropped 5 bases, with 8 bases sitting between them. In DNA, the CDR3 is TGTGCCAGCAGTTTTGGCAGGAACAATGAGCAGTTCTTC. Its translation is CASSFGRNNEQFF.

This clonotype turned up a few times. CDR3 in DNA: TGTGCCAGCAGCTCCCGGACAGGGGCGAGGAACACTGAAGCTTTCTTT. Translation: CASSSRTGARNTEAFF. This chain uses TRBV7-9 with TRBJ1-1, with TRBD1 identical over 9 bases. V was clipped by 4 bases and J by 1 base; unmatched bases: 7. The germline V gene encodes CDR1 SEHNR and CDR2 FQNEAQ (reference sequence). The CDR3 length is 16 residues.

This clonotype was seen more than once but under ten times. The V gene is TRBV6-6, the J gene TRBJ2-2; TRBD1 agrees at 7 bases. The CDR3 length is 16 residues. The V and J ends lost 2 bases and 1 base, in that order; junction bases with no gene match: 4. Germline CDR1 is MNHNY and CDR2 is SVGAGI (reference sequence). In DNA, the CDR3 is TGTGCCAGCAGTTACAGGGGGCGGATGAACACCGGGGAGCTGTTTTTT. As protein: CASSYRGRMNTGELFF.

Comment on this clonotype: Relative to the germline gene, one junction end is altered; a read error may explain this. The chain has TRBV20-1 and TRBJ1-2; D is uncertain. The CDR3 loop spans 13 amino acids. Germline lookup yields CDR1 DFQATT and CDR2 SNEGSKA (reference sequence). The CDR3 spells CSARVGRESSYSF. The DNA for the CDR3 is TGCAGTGCTAGAGTCGGGAGGGAAAGCAGCTACTCCTTC.

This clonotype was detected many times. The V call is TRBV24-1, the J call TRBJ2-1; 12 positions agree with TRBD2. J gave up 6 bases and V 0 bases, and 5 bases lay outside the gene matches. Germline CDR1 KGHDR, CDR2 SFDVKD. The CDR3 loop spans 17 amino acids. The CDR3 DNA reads TGTGCCACCAGTGATTTGCGTTCTAGCGGGAGGGCCAATGAGCAGTTCTTC. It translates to CATSDLRSSGRANEQFF.